The 18 T cell receptor beta chains reported below all come from one sample, sequenced in a study of tumor-infiltrating lymphocytes in localized non-small cell lung cancer. The data were produced by immunoSEQ multiplex PCR, yet TCRdb's version contains in-frame clones alone and is incomplete. The table lists over 6,500 clones, around 78% of them singletons. Sequenced sample: uninvolved lung tissue not adjacent to the tumor. These receptors were collected from a human donor with non-small cell lung cancer.

This chain joins TRBV19 and TRBJ2-3, with 10 bases identical to TRBD1. V shed 5 bases and J 5 bases; nucleotides not matched to a gene: 4. This CDR3 has 14 amino acids. The germline V gene encodes CDR1 LNHDA and CDR2 SQIVND (reference sequence). The CDR3 nucleotides read TGTGCCAGTAGTCTCCGGACAGGGGGAGATACGCAGTATTTT. The encoded protein is CASSLRTGGDTQYF.

The chain uses TRBV27 and TRBJ1-3; 9 bases align to TRBD1. V lost 6 bases and J lost 4; bases outside the gene matches: 10. Germline lookup yields CDR1 MNHEY and CDR2 SMNVEV (reference sequence). This CDR3 region has 16 residues. Here the CDR3 reads CASRSLGQGDGNTIYF. The CDR3 region has the DNA TGTGCCAGCAGATCCCTGGGACAGGGAGACGGAAACACCATATATTTT.

The rearrangement links TRBV10-3 to TRBJ2-1, with 8 positions matching TRBD1. CDR3 length: 10 residues. The ends lost 10 bases at V and 10 bases at J; junction bases unmatched: 3. Looked up from germline, CDR1 is ENHRY and CDR2 is SYGVKD. This CDR3 reads CATRDREQFF. For the CDR3, the DNA is TGTGCCACCCGGGACAGGGAGCAGTTCTTC.

This chain uses TRBV27 with TRBJ1-2; TRBD1 matches 8 bases. This CDR3 contains 12 residues. CDR1 MNHEY and CDR2 SMNVEV come from the germline V gene (reference sequence). Trimming at V came to 5 bases and at J to 7 bases, leaving 3 bases not matched to a gene. CDR3 sequence: CASSDRGFGYTF. In DNA form, the CDR3 reads TGTGCCAGCAGTGACAGGGGATTTGGCTACACCTTC.

The chain links TRBV7-9 to TRBJ2-2; unclear D gene. This CDR3 comprises 12 residues. Germline CDR1 SEHNR, CDR2 FQNEAQ (reference sequence). Trimming took 6 bases from V and 1 from J, leaving 3 bases between them. The CDR3 region is CASRENTGELFF. CDR3 nucleotide sequence: TGTGCCAGCAGGGAGAACACCGGGGAGCTGTTTTTT.

The rearrangement joins TRBV6-1 to TRBJ1-1, with D possibly TRBD1 on 5 matching bases. CDR1 and CDR2 from the germline V gene are MNHNS and SASEGT. The CDR3 extends over 15 amino acids. Trimming left V 4 bases short and J 3 bases short, with 15 bases between. The CDR3 DNA is TGTGCCAGCAGTGTAGGGGCGGGGTTTTACACTGAAGCTTTCTTT. It codes for CASSVGAGFYTEAFF.

This clone was counted between two and nine times. This sequence joins TRBV30 and TRBJ2-2; TRBD2 might be the D (5 bases). Germline V gene data show CDR1 as GTSNPN and CDR2 as SVGIG (reference sequence). The CDR3 sequence is 13 residues long. Between the trimmed V and J ends, which lost 3 bases and 6 bases, there was a span of 11 bases. The CDR3 bases are TGTGCCTGGAGACTAGTAACCGCCGGGGAGCTGTTTTTT. Its translation: CAWRLVTAGELFF.

The V call is TRBV5-1, the J call TRBJ2-2; 11 bases agree with TRBD2. CDR3 length: 15 residues. Unmatched junction bases numbered 5, after V lost 1 base and J lost 9 bases. The germline V gene has CDR1 SGHRS and CDR2 YFSETQ. CDR3 sequence: CASSLTSGRIRELFF. The CDR3 DNA reads TGCGCCAGCAGCTTGACTAGCGGGAGAATAAGGGAGCTGTTTTTT.

The V gene is TRBV7-8, the J gene TRBJ2-6; either TRBD1 or TRBD2 may fit D (5 bases each). In germline, CDR1 is SGHVS, CDR2 FQNEAQ. The V gene lost 5 bases and the J gene lost 0 bases, with 20 bases spanning the gap. This CDR3 contains 19 residues. The CDR3 region is CASSLRDRPTGSGANVLTF. The CDR3 DNA is TGTGCCAGCAGCCTCCGGGACCGTCCTACCGGCTCTGGGGCCAACGTCCTGACTTTC.

This clone showed up just a few times. The chain uses TRBV28 and TRBJ2-3; 11 bases fit TRBD2. The germline gives CDR1 MDHEN, CDR2 SYDVKM. The CDR3 is 18 amino acids. With 6 bases clipped from V and 1 base from J, the junction kept 12 bases outside the gene matches. CDR3 sequence: CASRIAGGPTQGTDTQYF. The CDR3 coding sequence is TGTGCCAGCAGGATAGCGGGAGGGCCCACACAGGGCACAGATACGCAGTATTTT. Filled out from reference TRBV28 and TRBJ2-3, the complete variable domain reads DVKVTQSSRYLVKRTGEKVFLECVQDMDHENMFWYRQDPGLGLRLIYFSYDVKMKEKGDIPEGYSVSREKKERFSLILESASTNQTSMYLCASRIAGGPTQGTDTQYFGPGTRLTVL.

V gene TRBV7-7 combines with J gene TRBJ2-3, with D uncertain. Between the trimmed V and J ends, which lost 4 bases and 6 bases, there was a span of 17 bases. Germline V gene lookup returns CDR1 SSHAT and CDR2 FNYEAQ (reference sequence). This CDR3 is 15 amino acids long. For the CDR3, the DNA is TGTGCCAGCAGCTCTGGCCTAGGGTCGGCGGATACGCAGTATTTT. Its translation: CASSSGLGSADTQYF.

The chain couples TRBV5-1 to TRBJ2-5, with D unresolved. The CDR3 is 14 residues long. CDR1 is SGHRS and CDR2 is YFSETQ in the germline V gene. V lost 0 bases and J 2 bases, leaving 8 bases between the germline ends. CDR3 DNA sequence: TGCGCCAGCAGCTTGGGTGGACCGCAAGAGACCCAGTACTTC. Protein product: CASSLGGPQETQYF. Full variable domain (missing parts from reference TRBV5-1 and TRBJ2-5): KAGVTQTPRYLIKTRGQQVTLSCSPISGHRSVSWYQQTPGQGLQFLFEYFSETQRNKGNFPGRFSGRQFSNSRSEMNVSTLELGDSALYLCASSLGGPQETQYFGPGTRLLVL.

The chain links TRBV21-1 to TRBJ1-4. TRBV21-1 is termed a pseudogene. This CDR3 contains 17 residues. The CDR3 DNA reads as TGTGCCAGCAGCAAGTATAGGGAGGGAGCAACTAATGAAAAACTGTTTTTT. Protein sequence: CASSKYREGATNEKLFF.

V and J are TRBV27 and TRBJ2-7; 11 bases agree with TRBD1. The V and J ends lost 10 bases and 3 bases, in that order; junction bases with no gene match: 5. CDR1 is MNHEY and CDR2 is SMNVEV in the germline V gene (reference sequence). The CDR3 is made up of 13 amino acids. In DNA, the CDR3 is TGTGCCATTTCGGACAGGGGGCTCTACGAGCAGTACTTC. Its translation is CAISDRGLYEQYF.

J is TRBJ2-7 and V is TRBV19; TRBD2 matches 8 bases. The CDR3 loop spans 13 amino acids. The germline V gene has CDR1 LNHDA and CDR2 SQIVND (reference sequence). The ends lost 1 base at V and 4 bases at J; junction bases unmatched: 0. The CDR3 sequence is CASSIAGGYEQYF. DNA for the CDR3: TGTGCCAGTAGTATAGCGGGAGGGTACGAGCAGTACTTC.

The chain recombines TRBV19 with TRBJ2-1, with 11 bases that match TRBD2. Trimming cost V 4 bases and J 5 bases; bases outside gene matches: 1. This CDR3 has 14 residues. CDR1 is LNHDA and CDR2 is SQIVND in the germline V gene (reference sequence). This CDR3 reads CASSKGLADNEQFF. The CDR3 DNA reads TGTGCCAGTAGTAAGGGACTAGCGGACAATGAGCAGTTCTTC.

The chain uses TRBV6-6 and TRBJ1-1; possible D gene TRBD1, 5 bases. Trimming pared 2 bases from V and 6 bases from J, leaving 16 bases between. The V gene's germline CDR1 is MNHNY and CDR2 SVGAGI (reference sequence). The CDR3 has 15 amino acids. CDR3 in amino acids: CASSYDTGLSPEAFF. The DNA of the CDR3 is TGTGCCAGCAGTTACGACACAGGACTATCTCCTGAAGCTTTCTTT.

The chain is built from TRBV28 and TRBJ2-1; TRBD2 might be the D (5 bases). The length of the CDR3 is 15 residues. V was trimmed by 1 base and J by 9 bases, leaving 16 bases between them. CDR1 and CDR2 (germline): MDHEN, SYDVKM. CDR3 nucleotide sequence: TGTGCCAGCAGTTTATTACCTAGCAGTACAGTTGAGCAGTTCTTC. Translated: CASSLLPSSTVEQFF.